This T cell receptor beta chain derives from a study of spatial heterogeneity in lung cancer (dated by TCRdb to between 2018 and 2020). Broadly, across the study: Beta-chain transcripts were consistently detected in greater numbers than alpha-chain transcripts, which likely reflected higher beta-chain transcript abundance. TCR transcript counts in tumor regions correlated strongly with a T cell transcriptional module score from matched bulk RNA-seq. In the raw uncorrected reads, each unique combination of TCR and UMI appeared more than ten times on average. The study quantitatively compared TCR alpha and beta repertoires across multiple tumor regions, matched nontumor lung and blood in non-small cell lung cancer. TCR repertoire features were related to nonsynonymous mutation counts determined by whole-exome sequencing of tumor tissue. Both alpha and beta chains were TCR-sequenced in approximately 200 tumor regions, approximately 68 matched nontumor lung samples and roughly 50 PBMC samples obtained at surgery. The study at large found these results: Confirming at a functional level the hypothesis that regional TCRs recognize regional mutations was considered to require additional single-cell paired TCR alpha and beta sequencing. TCR-seq coverage of tumor T cells was estimated at only roughly 7.7% for alpha chains and approximately 13% for beta chains. Counts of ubiquitous and regional expanded TCRs correlated with counts of ubiquitous and regional nonsynonymous mutations, respectively. The tumor nonsynonymous mutation count correlated with the number of expanded intratumoral alpha and beta TCRs.

The label giving this sample's time point can be read as: sample taken at primary tumor resection. The donors were some 72 patients from the lung TRACERx cohort who had early-stage, untreated non-small cell lung cancer. For TCR sequencing, whole RNA was extracted from tumor and nontumor lung tissue, or from cryopreserved PBMC samples, and no cell sorting was done. Only patients for whom sufficient RNA was available from at least two tumor regions were selected for TCR sequencing. A lung pathologist reviewed the tumor and adjacent nontumor lung specimens before the specimens were selected. Turning to this clonotype: The antigen it binds to is not known. No quality values exist for individual bases; no much larger clone is one base distant.

CDR3 length: 16 amino acids, cysteine to phenylalanine. Just the 48-base CDR3 DNA is kept, in frame starting at base 1. V and J are trimmed by 5 bases and 2 bases, and the gene matches miss 4 bases of the junction. CDR1 is given as MNHNY and CDR2 as SVGAGI, both from the germline V gene (reference sequence). Libraries were built with 5' RACE. Sequencer: NextSeq 500. The TCR library protocol attached a unique molecular identifier to each TCR cDNA molecule to allow correction of PCR and sequencing errors. Per the source publication's procedure: Decombinator tools were used for TCR identification, UMI-based error correction and CDR3 extraction. TCRs above a frequency of 2 per 1,000, corresponding to the top 1% of the tumor frequency distribution, were defined as expanded. Expanded tumor TCRs were classed as regional if statistically deemed absent (corrected P<0.05) from at least one tumor region, otherwise ubiquitous. Renyi diversity was calculated using the R vegan package after each repertoire was subsampled 100 times to 5,000 TCRs. CDR3 similarity networks were built from amino acid triplet string-kernel similarity, connecting CDR3s with pairwise similarity above 0.82. TCRdb redid the processing of the public reads, applying fastp at Q25 and MiXCR, and retained in-frame beta chains. Entries are consolidated by CDR3 protein sequence, retaining the most common genes and DNA. For this entry, the V and J calls and clone size follow TCRdb and not the study's own pipeline. Recorded for this sample are approximately 21,000 distinct CDR3 sequences; under 8% of them occurred a single time. The ten largest clonotypes hold 10% of the sample.

The clonotype was recovered from a male donor with early-stage non-small cell lung cancer. Recombination joined TRBV6-6 with TRBJ2-7, with 15 bases matching TRBD2. The input for sequencing was lung tumor tissue, taken at surgery. The CDR3 reads CASSRTSGGGAYEQYF. The DNA is as follows: TGTGCCAGCAGTAGGACTAGCGGGGGGGGCGCCTACGAGCAGTACTTC.